The rows below give T cell receptor beta chains drawn from one sample of a study of Ad26.COV2.S vaccination and SARS-CoV-2 variants. Clones were sequenced by immunoSEQ multiplex PCR, and TCRdb holds only the in-frame ones, with some missing. The sample records 400,000 to 500,000 clones, 88% being singletons. The sample here was peripheral blood, taken in a trial of Ad26.COV2.S vaccine versus placebo. The source is a person aged 18-60 years who received the Ad26.COV2.S COVID-19 vaccine or a placebo. CDR3s include the opening cysteine and the closing phenylalanine or tryptophan. A D gene is named only where the DNA matches it firmly. Not all rows give a size; the values are once, few, many and, for expanded clones, a class.

v_gene	j_gene	d_gene	abundance	CDR3nt	CDR3aa
TRBV5-1	TRBJ2-7	.	.	TGCGCCAGCAGCCCGGACGGGAACTCCTACGAGCAGTACTTC	CASSPDGNSYEQYF
TRBV27	TRBJ1-5	.	once	TGTGCCAGCAGTTTCTCGTCCCGGAATCAGCCCCAGCATTTT	CASSFSSRNQPQHF
TRBV3-1/TRBV3-2	TRBJ1-1	.	.	TGTGCCAGCAGCCAAGGGCAGGGAAAAGCTTTCTTT	CASSQGQGKAFF
TRBV6-2/TRBV6-3	TRBJ1-5	.	.	TGTGCCAGCAGCGGGGGTCAGGGGACCATTTATAGCAATCAGCCCCAGCATTTT	CASSGGQGTIYSNQPQHF
TRBV19	TRBJ2-5	.	.	TGTGCCAGTAGTATTTGGGGGGCCGGCCAAGAGACCCAGTACTTC	CASSIWGAGQETQYF
TRBV10-2	TRBJ2-7	TRBD1	.	TGCGCCGCCCGGACAGGGGTCGAGCAGTACTTC	CAARTGVEQYF
TRBV6-1	TRBJ2-2	TRBD2	.	TGTGCCAGCAGTGTTTTGGCGGGGGGGGCCGTCGGGGAGCTGTTTTTT	CASSVLAGGAVGELFF
TRBV7-9	TRBJ1-2	.	.	TGTGCCAGCAGCCCTCTACTCAGTAACTATGGCTACACCTTC	CASSPLLSNYGYTF
TRBV6-5	TRBJ2-1	.	once	TGTGCCAGCAGTTATATCAAGGGCAATGAGCAGTTCTTC	CASSYIKGNEQFF
TRBV19	TRBJ1-5	TRBD1	.	TGTGCCACCGCCGGAGGGGGCAGTCAGCCCCAGCATTTT	CATAGGGSQPQHF
TRBV6-5	TRBJ1-4	.	.	TGTGCCAGCAGTTACCTTACCGAGGGTGAAAAACTGTTTTTT	CASSYLTEGEKLFF
TRBV18	TRBJ2-6	TRBD1	.	TGTGCCAGCTCACCCGGACAGGGACGTGGGGCCAACGTCCTGACTTTC	CASSPGQGRGANVLTF
TRBV29-1	TRBJ1-2	.	.	TGCAGCGTTCGGGGAACCCTTAACTATGGCTACACCTTC	CSVRGTLNYGYTF
TRBV30	TRBJ1-5	.	.	TGTGCCTGGAGTGTACAAGGAAATCAGCCCCAGCATTTT	CAWSVQGNQPQHF
TRBV28	TRBJ1-5	TRBD1	.	TGTGCCAGCAGCGATATTGGACAGGGATGGTCTGAAGGTCAGCCCCAGCATTTT	CASSDIGQGWSEGQPQHF
TRBV28	TRBJ2-4	TRBD1	.	TGTGCCAGCAGTTTAAGGACAGGGAGAGACAAAAACATTCAGTACTTC	CASSLRTGRDKNIQYF
TRBV5-6	TRBJ1-3	.	many	TGTGCCAGCAGCCCGACCGGGGGGACTGGAAACACCATATATTTT	CASSPTGGTGNTIYF
TRBV29-1	TRBJ1-1	TRBD1	.	TGCAGCGTTGAAAGGGACAGGGTAATAACTGAAGCTTTCTTT	CSVERDRVITEAFF
TRBV29-1	TRBJ1-4	.	.	TGCAGCGTTGAGGGCACCTCTAATGAAAAACTGTTTTTT	CSVEGTSNEKLFF
TRBV5-1	TRBJ1-1	.	once	TGCGCCAGCAGCCTCAGGGACGGAGGCACTGAAGCTTTCTTT	CASSLRDGGTEAFF
TRBV4-3	TRBJ2-5	.	.	TGCGCCAGCAGCCTAGGGGTTAGCCCTCGGGAGACCCAGTACTTC	CASSLGVSPRETQYF
TRBV10-2	TRBJ2-3	.	.	TGCGCCAGCAGTGCCCGGCTCGATACGCAGTATTTT	CASSARLDTQYF
TRBV7-9	TRBJ1-6	.	.	TGTGCCAGCAGCTCCTACAGGGCAGGGGCCTATAATTCACCCCTCCACTTT	CASSSYRAGAYNSPLHF
TRBV5-6	TRBJ2-7	.	.	TGTGCCAGCAGCTTGGGCGGAAACTACGAGCAGTACTTC	CASSLGGNYEQYF
TRBV6-5	TRBJ2-5	TRBD1	.	TGTGCCGCCGAACAGGGGTGGGGGGAGACCCAGTACTTC	CAAEQGWGETQYF
TRBV5-6	TRBJ2-7	.	once	TGTGCCAGCAGCCCTGGGGTCCAGAGGGAGCAGTACTTC	CASSPGVQREQYF
TRBV6-2/TRBV6-3	TRBJ2-7	TRBD2	once	TGTGCCAGCAGTTACGCACCGGGGGGAACCTACGAGCAGTACTTC	CASSYAPGGTYEQYF
TRBV2	TRBJ2-7	TRBD1	few	TGTGCCAGCAGTGGACGGACAGGGGGCTACGAGCAGTACTTC	CASSGRTGGYEQYF
TRBV4-1	TRBJ2-1	.	.	TGCGCCAGCAGCGTCAGTCGGGGTGAGGAGCAGTTCTTC	CASSVSRGEEQFF
TRBV24-1	TRBJ2-3	.	.	TGTGCCACCAGTGATTCTCTGGGGAGCACAGATACGCAGTATTTT	CATSDSLGSTDTQYF
TRBV4-1	TRBJ1-2	.	.	TGCGCCAGCAGCCAAGATGGGCCCAGAAACTATGGCTACACCTTC	CASSQDGPRNYGYTF
TRBV7-3	TRBJ2-6	.	.	TGTGCCGCCGAGGGGGGATCTGGGGCCAACGTCCTGACTTTC	CAAEGGSGANVLTF
TRBV27	TRBJ1-6	TRBD1	.	TGTGCCAGCAGTTTTCGGCCATCCGGGACAGTTAATTCACCCCTCCACTTT	CASSFRPSGTVNSPLHF
TRBV30	TRBJ2-3	.	.	TGTGCCTGGAGTGTAGGGACAGATACGCAGTATTTT	CAWSVGTDTQYF
TRBV5-6	TRBJ1-2	.	.	TGTGCCAGCAGCTTGTGGGGTTATGGCTACACCTTC	CASSLWGYGYTF
TRBV27	TRBJ1-2	TRBD1	.	TGTGCCAGCAGTTTAAGAGCGGCAGGGGGCGGCTATGGCTACACCTTC	CASSLRAAGGGYGYTF
TRBV7-2	TRBJ1-1	.	.	TGTGCCAGCAGCTTAGCTTCAGGATTGAACACTGAAGCTTTCTTT	CASSLASGLNTEAFF
TRBV9	TRBJ2-7	TRBD1	.	TGTGCCAGCAGCGCACAAAGGGGGCGCGACTACGAGCAGTACTTC	CASSAQRGRDYEQYF
TRBV19	TRBJ1-2	TRBD1	few	TGTGCCAGTAGTATGATGACAGGGAGTGGCTACACCTTC	CASSMMTGSGYTF
TRBV19	TRBJ2-7	TRBD1	few	TGTGCCAGTAGCCTCCGGGACAGGCCCTACGAGCAGTACTTC	CASSLRDRPYEQYF
TRBV9	TRBJ1-4	TRBD1	.	TGTGCCAGCAGCCCGGGACAGGCAACTAATGAAAAACTGTTTTTT	CASSPGQATNEKLFF
TRBV12-5	TRBJ2-1	TRBD1	.	TGTGCTAGTGGTCGCGGACAGGGTGAAGGAGATGAGCAGTTCTTC	CASGRGQGEGDEQFF
TRBV5-6	TRBJ2-4	.	.	TGTGCCAGCAGCTTGGCGGTGCAGGGGAGGAACATTCAGTACTTC	CASSLAVQGRNIQYF
TRBV7-8	TRBJ2-1	TRBD1	.	TGTGCCAGCAGCCCCGGGACAGTCCGCAATGAGCAGTTCTTC	CASSPGTVRNEQFF
TRBV11-2	TRBJ1-6	.	.	TGTGCCAGCAGCTTTTCGGGTGTTCCGAATTCACCCCTCCACTTT	CASSFSGVPNSPLHF
TRBV7-3	TRBJ2-2	TRBD2	.	TGTGCCAGCAGCCATGAACCGCTAGCGGGGGGCACCGGGGAGCTGTTTTTT	CASSHEPLAGGTGELFF
TRBV27	TRBJ1-1	.	once	TGTGCCAGCAGTCCCCGTGTCCCAACTAAGGGGGAAACTGAAGCTTTCTTT	CASSPRVPTKGETEAFF
TRBV19	TRBJ2-4	.	.	TGTGCCAGTAGTATCCAGGGTAGAGCCAAAAACATTCAGTACTTC	CASSIQGRAKNIQYF
TRBV7-9	TRBJ1-6	.	.	TGTGCCAGCAGCTTATTGCTGGGTAATTCACCCCTCCACTTT	CASSLLLGNSPLHF
TRBV28	TRBJ2-1	.	.	TGTGCCAGCAGGAATCTCGACAGCCCGCATGAGCAGTTCTTC	CASRNLDSPHEQFF
TRBV5-1	TRBJ2-1	.	once	TGCGCCAGCAGCTTGGTCAACAATGAGCAGTTCTTC	CASSLVNNEQFF
TRBV7-2	TRBJ2-5	.	.	TGTGCCAGCAGCTTAGGGTGGGTTGCACAAGAGACCCAGTACTTC	CASSLGWVAQETQYF
TRBV18	TRBJ2-1	.	.	TGTGCCAGCTCACCAGGGGATGAGCAGTTCTTC	CASSPGDEQFF